The rows below give T cell receptor beta chains drawn from one sample of a study of regulatory T cells in long-lasting Graves disease. MiXCR, applied by TCRdb to the multiplex PCR reads, yields one record per CDR3 protein. The sample lists over 350,000 distinct CDR3 sequences, over 14% seen once, with around 7.6% in the top ten. The data also belong to a second study, concerning T cells in Graves' hyperthyroidism and ophthalmopathy.

The sequences come from peripheral blood mononuclear cells (PBMCs), collected at new diagnosis, from a patient treated with antithyroid drugs. The receptors originated from a woman in her thirties or forties with Graves disease. Both conserved end residues are part of each CDR3. Each record gives: D gene, V gene, clone size, J gene, CDR3 DNA, CDR3 protein. The D gene is left open where the match is weak. Rows may omit the clone size; those that give it use once, few, many or a size class.

>TRBD1|TRBV2|many|TRBJ1-2
TGTGCCAGCTATAGGGCAGGGGGCTCTGATGGCTACACCTTC
CASYRAGGSDGYTF
>.|TRBV5-1|.|TRBJ2-2
TGCGCCAGCAGTTCCGGGACAGGGGTACTAGCGGGCGCGAACACCGGGGAGCTGTTTTTT
CASSSGTGVLAGANTGELFF
>TRBD2|TRBV20-1|many|TRBJ2-3
TGCAGTCCGGGGGGGTTAAGGGGACCCACAGATACGCAGTATTTT
CSPGGLRGPTDTQYF
>.|TRBV6-1|many|TRBJ2-5
TGTGCCAGCAGTCATAGAGAGACCCAGTACTTC
CASSHRETQYF
>TRBD2|TRBV18|few|TRBJ2-1
TGTGCCAGCTCACCACCCGCCGCTAGCGGGAGTTACAATGAGCAGTTCTTC
CASSPPAASGSYNEQFF
>.|TRBV3-1|few|TRBJ1-3
TGTGCCAGCAGCCAAGCGGCAGGGTCTGGAAACACCATATATTTT
CASSQAAGSGNTIYF
>.|TRBV7-6|few|TRBJ1-3
TGTGCCAGCAGCATGAACAGGGTCGGTTCTGGAAACACCATATATTTT
CASSMNRVGSGNTIYF
>.|TRBV6-1|many|TRBJ2-7
TGTGCCAGCGTGGCAAGAAGCTCCTACGAGCAGTACTTC
CASVARSSYEQYF
>TRBD1|TRBV2|many|TRBJ1-5
TGTGCCAGCAGTCAACTTGGACAGGGGAATCAGCCCCAGCATTTT
CASSQLGQGNQPQHF
>TRBD1|TRBV6-2/TRBV6-3|.|TRBJ2-5
TGTGCCAGCAGTGAAACAAGGACAGGACAAGAGACCCAGTACTTC
CASSETRTGQETQYF
>.|TRBV6-2/TRBV6-3|many|TRBJ2-4
TGTGCCAGCAGTTACTCTCGGACCCCGGAGGCCAAAAACATTCAGTACTTC
CASSYSRTPEAKNIQYF
>.|TRBV19|few|TRBJ1-3
TGTGCCAGTAGTATCCCAGCTGGAAACACCATATATTTT
CASSIPAGNTIYF
>.|TRBV5-1|few|TRBJ2-2
TGCGCCAGCAGCTTGGTAGCTTCGAACACCGGGGAGCTGTTTTTT
CASSLVASNTGELFF
>.|TRBV7-8|many|TRBJ2-1
TGTGCCAGCAGCTTAGGAATGAGCTCCTACAATGAGCAGTTCTTC
CASSLGMSSYNEQFF
>.|TRBV30|many|TRBJ2-7
TGTGCCTGGAGTTATGACAGCTACGAGCAGTACTTC
CAWSYDSYEQYF
>.|TRBV28|many|TRBJ1-5
TGTGCCAGCAGTTTATTAGGGGAGACTCAGCCCCAGCATTTT
CASSLLGETQPQHF
>.|TRBV20-1|many|TRBJ2-1
TGCAGTGCTAGCGAACAGGGTTGGGACAATGAGCAGTTCTTC
CSASEQGWDNEQFF
>.|TRBV30|.|TRBJ1-5
TGTGCCTGGAGTGTTCTGGGGCCCCAGCATTTT
CAWSVLGPQHF
>.|TRBV11-3|many|TRBJ2-1
TGTGCCAGCAGCTTAGGGGGCGGGGACAATGAGCAGTTCTTC
CASSLGGGDNEQFF
>.|TRBV4-3|many|TRBJ2-7
TGCGCCAGCAGCCAAGCTTGGACAGATCCGGGCTACGAGCAGTACTTC
CASSQAWTDPGYEQYF
>TRBD2|TRBV7-6|.|TRBJ2-2
TGTGCCAGCAGCCCTGGTGGACTAGCGGGAGTCCCCGACACCGGGGAGCTGTTTTTT
CASSPGGLAGVPDTGELFF
>TRBD1|TRBV9|few|TRBJ2-3
TGTGCCAGCAGCACCTCTCCCGGGACAGGGACAGATACGCAGTATTTT
CASSTSPGTGTDTQYF
>.|TRBV12-3/TRBV12-4|many|TRBJ1-5
TGTGCCAGCAAAGCGGACAGCCTTTTGGGCAATCAGCCCCAGCATTTT
CASKADSLLGNQPQHF
>.|TRBV2|many|TRBJ2-3
TGTGCCAGCAGTGTGAACTACGCTAGCACAGATACGCAGTATTTT
CASSVNYASTDTQYF
>TRBD2|TRBV6-5|.|TRBJ2-2
TGTGCCAGCAGTTCTGGACTAGCGGACCCGAACACCGGGGAGCTGTTTTTT
CASSSGLADPNTGELFF
>TRBD2|TRBV2|many|TRBJ2-7
TGTGCCAGCAGGGGACCGGGACTAGCGGTGAAAACCTACGAGCAGTACTTC
CASRGPGLAVKTYEQYF
>TRBD2|TRBV11-1|.|TRBJ2-3
TGTGCCAGCAGCCTACCGGGACTAGCGGGAAATACGCAGTATTTT
CASSLPGLAGNTQYF
>TRBD1|TRBV27|few|TRBJ1-1
TGTGCCAGCAGTTTATCGTACCCAGGGGGCGGCCTTGGGATCACTGAAGCTTTCTTT
CASSLSYPGGGLGITEAFF
>.|TRBV2|.|TRBJ1-2
TGTGCCAGCAGTGACAGGGACCATGGCTACACCTTC
CASSDRDHGYTF
>TRBD2|TRBV6-1|many|TRBJ2-1
TGTGCCAGCAGCGTACAAATAGCGGGAGGGCCGTGGAGCTCCTACAATGAGCAGTTCTTC
CASSVQIAGGPWSSYNEQFF
>.|TRBV11-1|many|TRBJ2-1
TGTGCCAGCAGCTCACAGGGTATCGCCTACAATGAGCAGTTCTTC
CASSSQGIAYNEQFF